This T cell receptor beta chain was recorded in a study of cytomegalovirus exposure and HLA in healthy donors. PCR involved 60 Vbeta and 13 Jbeta primers. Data came from immunoSEQ multiplex PCR; TCRdb stores just in-frame clones and leaves some out. The sample holds approximately 200,000 clones; around 81% are singletons and the top ten take under 2%. CDR1 and CDR2 (germline): LNHDA, SQIVND (reference sequence). V dropped 3 bases and J dropped 2 bases, with 8 bases sitting between them. The CDR3 has 13 amino acids. The specimen was PBMCs. The chain couples TRBV19 to TRBJ2-7; the D gene is possibly TRBD2 (6 bases). The sequence derives from a man aged 30 to 39 in good health and CMV-seronegative. The CDR3 DNA reads TGTGCCAGTAGTATCTCGGGGGCCTACGAGCAGTACTTC. This gives the protein CASSISGAYEQYF.